The text below deals with one TCR beta chain. These data belong to a study of blood T cell repertoires in COVID-19. Profiled with immunoSEQ multiplex PCR; TCRdb holds only in-frame clones, not every one. The sample yields under 150,000 clones, approximately 85% seen once. V lost 7 bases, J lost 8 bases, and 13 bases stayed unmatched. This CDR3 has 13 residues. Germline-derived CDR1 and CDR2 are SQVTM and ANQGSEA. The chain joins TRBV29-1 to TRBJ1-1, with TRBD1 matching 7 bases. The TCR comes from a woman aged 55-75 years with COVID-19, enrolled during active disease. The sequencing input was peripheral blood. The CDR3 DNA reads as TGCAGCGCGTCGTATAGGGGGCTCTCCGAAGCTTTCTTT. It is translated as CSASYRGLSEAFF.